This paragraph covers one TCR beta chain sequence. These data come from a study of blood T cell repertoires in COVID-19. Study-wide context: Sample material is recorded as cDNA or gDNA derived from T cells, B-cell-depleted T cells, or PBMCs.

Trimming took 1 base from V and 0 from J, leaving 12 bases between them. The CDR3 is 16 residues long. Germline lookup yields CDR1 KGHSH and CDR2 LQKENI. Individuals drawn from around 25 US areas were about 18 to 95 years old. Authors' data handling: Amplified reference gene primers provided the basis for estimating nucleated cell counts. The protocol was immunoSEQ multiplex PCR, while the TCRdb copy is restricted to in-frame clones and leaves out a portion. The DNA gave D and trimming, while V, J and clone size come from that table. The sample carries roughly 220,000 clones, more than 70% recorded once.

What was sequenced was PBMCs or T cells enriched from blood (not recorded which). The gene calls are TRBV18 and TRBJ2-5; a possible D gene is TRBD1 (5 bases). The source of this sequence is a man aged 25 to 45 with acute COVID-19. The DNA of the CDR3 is TGTGCCAGCTCACCACTTAGGGGTGGATACCAAGAGACCCAGTACTTC. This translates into CASSPLRGGYQETQYF.